This is a list of T cell receptor beta chains from one sample in a study of Graves' ophthalmopathy and Graves' hyperthyroidism. TCRdb re-analysed the multiplex PCR reads in MiXCR, keeping a single row per CDR3 protein. Among some 400,000 distinct CDR3 sequences, around 16% were seen once, and the ten largest hold 1.5% to 2%. The source material was peripheral blood. The origin of the receptors is a woman between 18 and 29 years old with Graves' ophthalmopathy. The CDR3 runs from the conserved cysteine through the conserved F or W. Fields, in order: J gene, D gene, V gene, clone size, CDR3 DNA, CDR3 protein. A D gene is named only where the DNA matches it firmly. Rows give clone size only sometimes, using once, few, many, or a class for an expanded clone.

>TRBJ1-2|-|TRBV11-2|-
TGTGCCAGCAGCTTAGCGATGCTGGGCTACACCTTC
CASSLAMLGYTF
>TRBJ2-2|-|TRBV12-3/TRBV12-4|-
TGTGCCAGCAGCTTACCCAAGGGAGAGCACGGGGAGCTGTTTTTT
CASSLPKGEHGELFF
>TRBJ1-6|TRBD1|TRBV6-1|many
TGTGCCAGCAATGACAGGGCCTCCTATAATTCACCCCTCCACTTT
CASNDRASYNSPLHF
>TRBJ2-5|TRBD1|TRBV7-3|many
TGTGCCAGCAGCCGAGGAAGGGGACAGGGAAAAGAGACCCAGTACTTC
CASSRGRGQGKETQYF
>TRBJ1-1|-|TRBV28|few
TGTGCCAGCAGTTTATTGGCAGACATGAACACTGAAGCTTTCTTT
CASSLLADMNTEAFF
>TRBJ2-7|TRBD1|TRBV5-1|many
TGCGCCAGCAGCTTCGGACAGGGGGGACCCGGCGAGCAGTACTTC
CASSFGQGGPGEQYF
>TRBJ1-6|TRBD1|TRBV28|many
TGTGCCAGCAGTCCGGGACAGGGCGTTACTTCACCCCTCCACTTT
CASSPGQGVTSPLHF
>TRBJ1-1|-|TRBV7-2|-
TGTGCCAGCAGCTTAGCGGGACAATTTGAAGCTTTCTTT
CASSLAGQFEAFF
>TRBJ2-7|TRBD2|TRBV11-1|many
TGTGCCAGCAGCCCTCGGACTAGCGCGCCGAGGGGGAACGAGCAGTACTTC
CASSPRTSAPRGNEQYF
>TRBJ1-1|-|TRBV12-3/TRBV12-4|-
TGTGCCAGCAGGCCGACAGGAGAATACACTGAAGCTTTCTTT
CASRPTGEYTEAFF
>TRBJ2-4|-|TRBV6-1|few
TGTGCCAGCAGTCCTACAGGGCCCTTAGCCAAAAACATTCAGTACTTC
CASSPTGPLAKNIQYF
>TRBJ2-5|-|TRBV20-1|-
TGCAGTGCAGGTCGACAAGAGACCCAGTACTTC
CSAGRQETQYF
>TRBJ1-5|-|TRBV28|many
TGTGCCAGCAGTTTCTCAGGATTGAATCAGCCCCAGCATTTT
CASSFSGLNQPQHF
>TRBJ1-5|-|TRBV6-5|many
TGTGCCACCAGACAGTATAGCAATCAGCCCCAGCATTTT
CATRQYSNQPQHF
>TRBJ1-1|TRBD1|TRBV7-2|many
TGTGCCAGCAGCTCCCGACAGGGGCTTGAAGCTTTCTTT
CASSSRQGLEAFF
>TRBJ1-5|-|TRBV27|many
TGTGCCAGCAGAGCCGTCGGGAATAGCAATCAGCCCCAGCATTTT
CASRAVGNSNQPQHF
>TRBJ1-2|-|TRBV14|many
TGTGCCAGCAGCCAAGACCAGGGTTTTGGCTACACCTTC
CASSQDQGFGYTF
>TRBJ2-5|TRBD2|TRBV19|-
TGTGCCAGTAGTCCACATGTAGGACTAGATATCCAAGAGACCCAGTACTTC
CASSPHVGLDIQETQYF
>TRBJ2-7|-|TRBV29-1|many
TGCAGCGTGCGAGGGGTAAGGTCGTACGAGCAGTACTTC
CSVRGVRSYEQYF
>TRBJ2-7|TRBD2|TRBV5-1|many
TGCGCCAGCAGCTTGGTCCTAGCGGGGCACGAGCAGTACTTC
CASSLVLAGHEQYF
>TRBJ1-1|-|TRBV5-5|many
TGTGCCAGCACCTCCTCGCACACTGAAGCTTTCTTT
CASTSSHTEAFF
>TRBJ2-2|TRBD1|TRBV18|few
TGTGCCAGCTCACCACCTGGAAAGGGGGCGAGCACCGGGGAGCTGTTTTTT
CASSPPGKGASTGELFF
>TRBJ2-7|TRBD2|TRBV28|many
TGTGCCAGCAGTACGGAGCCGGGGGGAATTCCGTATTTC
CASSTEPGGIPYF
>TRBJ1-2|-|TRBV27|many
TGTGCCAGCAGTTTAAAAGGGATCTATGGCTACACCTTC
CASSLKGIYGYTF
>TRBJ1-6|-|TRBV19|many
TGTGCCAGTAGACATATGCCCCTCCGGGATTCACCCCTCCACTTT
CASRHMPLRDSPLHF
>TRBJ1-5|TRBD1|TRBV29-1|many
TGCAGCGTGGCCGGAACAGGGGCCAGTAGCAATCAGCCCCAGCATTTT
CSVAGTGASSNQPQHF
>TRBJ1-6|TRBD1|TRBV28|many
TGTGCCAGCAGCTCGGGACAGGGGAAAGCTTCACCCCTCCACTTT
CASSSGQGKASPLHF
>TRBJ2-2|-|TRBV7-3|-
TGTGCCAGCAGCTTATTGGCGAGGGGGTTAACCGGGGAGCTGTTTTTT
CASSLLARGLTGELFF
>TRBJ2-7|-|TRBV11-3|many
TGTGCCAGCAGCTTCACCTGGGGCGAGCAGTACTTC
CASSFTWGEQYF
>TRBJ2-7|-|TRBV29-1|many
TGCAGCGTTGAAGATCCGGGCGGATCCTACGAGCAGTACTTC
CSVEDPGGSYEQYF
>TRBJ2-7|-|TRBV20-1|many
TGCAGTGCTAGTATACGGCAGGGGAGCTCCTACGAGCAGTACTTC
CSASIRQGSSYEQYF
>TRBJ1-1|-|TRBV7-2|many
TGTGCCAGCAGCTTACCGGGGGCCAGCGCTGAAGCTTTCTTT
CASSLPGASAEAFF
>TRBJ1-1|-|TRBV12-3/TRBV12-4|many
TGTGCCAGCAGTCACCCGTCCTATACGAACACTGAAGCTTTCTTT
CASSHPSYTNTEAFF
>TRBJ1-1|-|TRBV19|-
TGTGCCAGTAGTCGTCTCTATTCAGGGAGTCGTGAAGCTTTCTTT
CASSRLYSGSREAFF
>TRBJ2-2|TRBD1|TRBV12-3/TRBV12-4|many
TGTGCCAGCAGTTCGGACAGGGAGAAGGCCGGGGAGCTGTTTTTT
CASSSDREKAGELFF
>TRBJ1-6|-|TRBV3-1|few
TGTGCCAGCAGCCAAGATCCCTTGGCAGGGGCATCACCCCTCCACTTT
CASSQDPLAGASPLHF
>TRBJ1-1|-|TRBV10-3|-
TGTGCCATCAGTGCGCGGAACACTGAAGCTTTCTTT
CAISARNTEAFF
>TRBJ2-4|TRBD2|TRBV28|many
TGTGCCAGCAGTTTCCGTAGCGGGAGGGCAGCCAAAAACATTCAGTACTTC
CASSFRSGRAAKNIQYF
>TRBJ2-7|-|TRBV30|many
TGTGCCTGGAGTCCCCCCCTCGGGGCTCCCTACGAGCAGTACTTC
CAWSPPLGAPYEQYF
>TRBJ2-2|-|TRBV7-2|many
TGTGCCAGCAGCCTCCCCAGCGAGCTGTTTTTT
CASSLPSELFF
>TRBJ2-5|-|TRBV12-3/TRBV12-4|many
TGTGCCAGCAGAGGGACTCCCCGTGGGACCCAGTACTTC
CASRGTPRGTQYF
>TRBJ1-1|-|TRBV19|once
TGTGCCAGTACTATACACCTGAACACTGAAGCTTTCTTT
CASTIHLNTEAFF
>TRBJ2-5|-|TRBV7-6|few
TGTGCCAGCAGCCTAGCCCCGACAGGTGGGGCCCAGTACTTC
CASSLAPTGGAQYF
>TRBJ2-7|-|TRBV20-1|once
TGCAGTGCTAGGGGGAACAGTGGTTTCGAGCAGTACTTC
CSARGNSGFEQYF
>TRBJ2-5|-|TRBV6-2/TRBV6-3|many
TGTGCCAGCGAAGCAGGCACCCTGGAGACCCAGTACTTC
CASEAGTLETQYF
>TRBJ2-3|-|TRBV11-2|many
TGTGCCAGCAGCTTGGGGTCGGATACGCAGTATTTT
CASSLGSDTQYF
>TRBJ1-2|TRBD1|TRBV6-1|-
TGTGCCAGCAGACATGACAGGGAACCACTCTATGGCTACACCTTC
CASRHDREPLYGYTF
>TRBJ2-5|TRBD2|TRBV20-1|many
TGCAGTGCTAGTCCCGGACTAGCGGGGGAACAAGAGACCCAGTACTTC
CSASPGLAGEQETQYF
>TRBJ2-7|TRBD2|TRBV11-1|few
TGTGCCAGCAGCTTTGCTGTCGGGACTAGCGTTTCCTACGAGCAGTACTTC
CASSFAVGTSVSYEQYF
>TRBJ1-2|-|TRBV3-2|many
TGTGCCAGCAGCCAAGGAGCAGCTAGCCCTTATGGCTACACCTTC
CASSQGAASPYGYTF
>TRBJ1-1|TRBD1|TRBV28|-
TGTGCCAGCAGTGCAGGGGGACCGAACACTGAAGCTTTCTTT
CASSAGGPNTEAFF
>TRBJ2-5|-|TRBV15|few
TGTGCCACCAGCAGAGTGCGGGTTGAGACCCAGTACTTC
CATSRVRVETQYF
>TRBJ1-5|TRBD1|TRBV18|many
TGTGCCAGCTCACCGACGACAGGGGGTTATCAGCCCCAGCATTTT
CASSPTTGGYQPQHF
>TRBJ2-5|-|TRBV24-1|many
TGTGCCACCAGTGATCCTAGGGGGGCCGAGACCCAGTACTTC
CATSDPRGAETQYF
>TRBJ2-7|-|TRBV7-8|many
TGTGCCAGCAGCTTAGCAGGAGGGGCCCACGAGCAGTACTTC
CASSLAGGAHEQYF